This TCR beta chain was documented in a study of T cell responses to AZD1222 COVID-19 vaccine. The wider study: Timing groups of about 4 and about 12 weeks for second doses were pooled.

The data were produced by immunoSEQ multiplex PCR, yet TCRdb's version contains in-frame clones alone and is incomplete. The sample lists 90,000 to 120,000 clones, about 90% occurring once. General study points: Vaccination with two AZD1222 doses was followed by a rise in Spike-specific TCR breadth and depth. It was only a handful of AZD1222 recipients who were seropositive at baseline. None of the repertoires were sampled until the peak T cell response had passed.

Comment on this clone: The antigen remains undetermined.

The sequencing here drew on peripheral blood, taken on day 0 of AZD1222 vaccination. The sequence was collected from an adult in good health.

Here the CDR3 reads CASSFVLTGSSYEQYF. CDR3 nucleotides: TGCGCCAGCAGCTTTGTTCTTACAGGGTCCTCCTACGAGCAGTACTTC. V and J are TRBV5-1 and TRBJ2-7, with D possibly being TRBD1 (6 bases). CDR1 is SGHRS, CDR2 YFSETQ, per germline. V lost 2 bases, J lost 0 bases, and 15 bases lay in between. The CDR3 has 16 residues.